This T cell receptor beta chain comes out of a study of vaccination effects on CD4 cells after COVID-19. Worth noting for this clone: No antigen is known for it.

Pools of viral peptides were used by the ViraFEST assay to expand antigen-specific CD4+ T cells ahead of sequencing. Isolation of CD4+ T cells took place after approximately ten days of culture. Vaccine recipients, nucleocapsid antibody negative, had no prior SARS-CoV-2 infection. Sequencing was performed with immunoSEQ multiplex PCR; in TCRdb, only in-frame clones are kept and a portion is missing. The table has roughly 52,000 clones, under 70% seen once; the top ten hold about 18%. V lost 5 bases and J lost 3, with 18 bases in between. The CDR3 contains 16 residues. Germline loops: CDR1 SGHTA, CDR2 FQGNSA.

Specimen: CD4+ T cells from PBMCs cultured with SARS-CoV-2 spike peptides, collected before COVID-19 vaccination. This TCR was recovered from a human donor who received a COVID-19 vaccine. J is TRBJ2-3 and V is TRBV7-2; no clear D gene. CDR3 DNA sequence: TGTGCCAGCAGCCATGGATCAGGAGTTCGGACAGATACGCAGTATTTT. The encoded protein is CASSHGSGVRTDTQYF.